This T cell receptor beta chain was sequenced during a study of circulating and synovial CD4+ cells in juvenile arthritis. Regarding the study as a whole: Circulating pathogenic-like lymphocytes shared a substantially higher fraction of CDR3 sequences with synovium than bulk blood. Deeper sequencing increased measured overlap with synovial clonotypes. Some such blood samples were as oligoclonal as synovium.

This table comes from immunoSEQ multiplex PCR, and its TCRdb copy is limited to in-frame clones, with some not included. The sample yields about 34,000 clones, just under 97% seen once. Patients with active juvenile idiopathic arthritis donated these samples. On this clone itself: What it recognizes is unknown.

Sequenced sample: CD4+ T cells from blood. The clonotype originates from a human donor with juvenile idiopathic arthritis.

CDR3 sequence: CASSIGGKRAEQFF. CDR3 sequence (DNA): TGTGCCAGTAGTATCGGGGGTAAGAGGGCTGAGCAGTTCTTC. The V call is TRBV19, the J call TRBJ2-1, with D perhaps TRBD2 (6 bases). This CDR3 region has 14 residues. The germline V gene encodes CDR1 LNHDA and CDR2 SQIVND (reference sequence). The V gene lost 3 bases and the J gene lost 9 bases, with 15 bases spanning the gap.